The next 24 T cell receptor beta chains were all read from a single sample in a study of cytomegalovirus exposure and HLA in healthy donors. 60 Vbeta and 13 Jbeta primers were used in PCR. Clones were read by immunoSEQ multiplex PCR, and TCRdb kept only the in-frame ones, dropping some. The sample contains fewer than 250,000 clones, about 87% of which appear only once. Sequenced material: PBMCs. The source of these receptors is a man aged 30 to 45 in good health and CMV-seronegative.

The chain carries TRBV6-5 and TRBJ2-7, with D perhaps TRBD2 (5 bases). Trimming took off 7 bases at V and 3 bases at J, with 10 bases between the two ends. Germline CDR1 is MNHEY and CDR2 is SVGAGI. This CDR3 is 12 amino acids long. CDR3 protein: CASKEAGYEQYF. The CDR3 coding sequence is TGTGCCAGCAAGGAGGCTGGCTACGAGCAGTACTTC.

The chain links TRBV27 to TRBJ2-1, with D maybe TRBD2 (5 bases). This CDR3 is 16 amino acids long. Trimming removed 6 bases from V and 5 bases from J, with 20 bases in between. Germline V gene sequence: CDR1 MNHEY, CDR2 SMNVEV (reference sequence). The CDR3 DNA reads as TGTGCCAGCAGAAGAGACACTAGTGCCGCCCACAATGAGCAGTTCTTC. Translation gives CASRRDTSAAHNEQFF.

This clone has more than one count but fewer than ten. This chain connects TRBV5-1 to TRBJ2-5; 9 bases align to TRBD1. The V segment lost 5 bases and the J segment 4 bases; nucleotides outside the gene matches: 0. The CDR3 is made up of 12 amino acids. Germline V gene lookup returns CDR1 SGHRS and CDR2 YFSETQ. The CDR3 nucleotides are TGCGCCAGCAGGGACAGGGGAGAGACCCAGTACTTC. Translating gives CASRDRGETQYF.

The rearrangement uses TRBV2 and TRBJ1-1, with D possibly TRBD1 on 5 matching bases. Trimming cost V 3 bases and J 3 bases, with 11 bases left between them. The CDR3 runs to 14 residues. Germline V gives CDR1 SNHLY, CDR2 FYNNEI. CDR3 coding DNA: TGTGCCAGCAGTGACAGGGTGGTTGACACTGAAGCTTTCTTT. It yields the protein CASSDRVVDTEAFF.

The chain couples TRBV6-5 to TRBJ1-6; 7 bases fit TRBD1. After removal of 6 bases from V and 6 bases from J, the junction contained 5 bases not matched to a gene. The CDR3 contains 14 residues. The germline V gene encodes CDR1 MNHEY and CDR2 SVGAGI. Written as DNA, the CDR3 is TGTGCCAGCAGCCGACAGGGTGGTAATTCACCCCTCCACTTT. Protein sequence: CASSRQGGNSPLHF.

The chain links TRBV30 to TRBJ2-3, with 9 positions matching TRBD1. CDR3 size: 14 residues. The J segment lost 1 base and the V segment lost 2 bases, leaving 1 base of the junction unmatched. Germline CDR1 and CDR2: GTSNPN and SVGIG (reference sequence). CDR3 DNA sequence: TGTGCCTGGAGTAGGACAGGGGGCACAGATACGCAGTATTTT. Translation gives CAWSRTGGTDTQYF. The full variable domain, its missing parts supplied by reference TRBV30 and TRBJ2-3, is SQTIHQWPATLVQPVGSPLSLECTVEGTSNPNLYWYRQAAGRGLQLLFYSVGIGQISSEVPQNLSASRPQDRQFILSSKKLLLSDSGFYLCAWSRTGGTDTQYFGPGTRLTVL.

The J gene is TRBJ1-2, the V gene TRBV5-1; D is unresolved. Trimming cost V 4 bases and J 7 bases, with 20 bases left between them. This CDR3 spans 15 amino acids. CDR1 is SGHRS, CDR2 YFSETQ, per germline. The CDR3 here is CASSESGYGVGGYTF. DNA of the CDR3: TGCGCCAGCAGCGAAAGCGGTTACGGGGTGGGTGGCTACACCTTC.

The genes are TRBV2 and TRBJ1-1, with D possibly TRBD1 on 6 matching bases. The CDR3 consists of 15 residues. V dropped 8 bases and J dropped 3 bases, with 19 bases sitting between them. The germline V gene encodes CDR1 SNHLY and CDR2 FYNNEI. The CDR3 nucleotides are TGTGCCAGCGCCGGTGCACTAGGGGGAGACACTGAAGCTTTCTTT. It specifies CASAGALGGDTEAFF.

The rearrangement links TRBV7-2 to TRBJ1-2; 7 bases match TRBD1. From germline, CDR1 is SGHTA and CDR2 FQGNSA. This CDR3 is 16 amino acids long. V lost 5 bases, J lost 4 bases, and 13 bases stayed unmatched. CDR3: CASSPTTGTAVYGYTF. DNA of the CDR3: TGTGCCAGCAGCCCGACCACCGGGACAGCCGTCTATGGCTACACCTTC.

V usage is TRBV7-9 and J usage is TRBJ2-7; the D gene is possibly TRBD1 (5 bases). Germline V lookup: CDR1 SEHNR, CDR2 FQNEAQ (reference sequence). The V and J ends lost 3 bases and 0 bases respectively, with 9 bases between them. This CDR3 region has 14 residues. CDR3 sequence reads: CASSFVDTSYEQYF. DNA of the CDR3: TGTGCCAGCAGCTTCGTGGACACCTCCTACGAGCAGTACTTC.

The J gene is TRBJ1-3, the V gene TRBV28; possibly TRBD1 for D (5 bases). Germline V gene data show CDR1 as MDHEN and CDR2 as SYDVKM. The V end was cut by 4 bases, the J end by 0 bases, with 13 bases between. The CDR3 extends over 16 amino acids. The CDR3 sequence is CASSSPGSSSGNTIYF. The CDR3 nucleotides are TGTGCCAGCAGTTCGCCAGGGTCCAGCTCTGGAAACACCATATATTTT.

This chain joins TRBV6-1 and TRBJ1-1, with a tentative D call TRBD1 (6 bases). The V end lost 5 bases, the J end lost 0 bases, and 13 bases lay between the germline ends. Germline CDR1 reads MNHNS; CDR2 reads SASEGT. This CDR3 spans 15 amino acids. The CDR3 sequence is CASSTPTGLNTEAFF. The CDR3 nucleotides are TGTGCCAGCAGTACCCCGACAGGACTGAACACTGAAGCTTTCTTT.

For this clone: Given the absence of the conserved phenylalanine or tryptophan at the CDR3 end, a read error is likely. Because the CDR3's place on the DNA is in doubt, the DNA is left out and the CDR3 is given as listed by TCRdb. Distinct nucleotide sequences in the sample also encode this CDR3. V gene TRBV7-2 combines with J gene TRBJ1-1. The CDR3 totals 15 residues, both ends included. In germline, CDR1 is SGHTA, CDR2 FQGNSA. CDR3 sequence: CASSSQAGRGFAVLV.

The chain uses TRBV10-1 and TRBJ2-2; 11 nucleotides line up with TRBD2. The CDR3 length is 14 residues. V lost 3 bases, J lost 7 bases, and 1 base stayed unmatched. Germline loops: CDR1 WNHNN, CDR2 SYGVQD (reference sequence). CDR3 sequence reads: CASSELAGVGELFF. Here the CDR3 DNA reads TGCGCCAGCAGTGAACTAGCGGGGGTCGGGGAGCTGTTTTTT.

Note on this clone: This CDR3 is also generated by other DNA sequences in the sample. This chain joins TRBV7-6 and TRBJ2-7, with TRBD1 matching over 11 bases. V lost 4 bases, J lost 2 bases, and 1 base stayed unmatched. The germline gives CDR1 SGHVS, CDR2 FNYEAQ. The CDR3 length is 14 residues. The CDR3 sequence is CASSSGQGAYEQYF. The CDR3 region has the DNA TGTGCCAGCAGCTCGGGACAGGGGGCCTACGAGCAGTACTTC.

The V and J genes are TRBV7-2 and TRBJ2-7; TRBD2 is a possible D gene (5 bases). The germline CDR1 and CDR2 sequences are SGHTA and FQGNSA. V lost 7 bases to trimming and J lost 2 bases, with 12 bases between them. The CDR3 runs 13 residues. This chain's CDR3 is CASTNLGAYEQYF. The CDR3, as DNA: TGTGCCAGCACCAACCTCGGGGCCTACGAGCAGTACTTC.

V gene TRBV7-6 combines with J gene TRBJ2-3, with TRBD2 as a possible D gene (7 bases). Germline V gene data show CDR1 as SGHVS and CDR2 as FNYEAQ. There are 16 residues in the CDR3. The ends were cut back, 2 bases at V and 3 bases at J, with 15 bases in the middle. The DNA of the CDR3 is TGTGCCAGCAGCTTAAGCACGGGGGGCCGTACAGATACGCAGTATTTT. As protein: CASSLSTGGRTDTQYF. The complete variable domain, with remaining parts taken from reference TRBV7-6 and TRBJ2-3, reads GAGVSQSPRYKVTKRGQDVALRCDPISGHVSLYWYRQALGQGPEFLTYFNYEAQQDKSGLPNDRFSAERPEGSISTLTIQRTEQRDSAMYRCASSLSTGGRTDTQYFGPGTRLTVL.

V usage is TRBV28 and J usage is TRBJ2-1, with TRBD1 as a possible D gene (6 bases). Germline CDR1 is MDHEN and CDR2 is SYDVKM. The CDR3 has 16 residues. The ends were cut back, 1 base at V and 5 bases at J, with 15 bases in the middle. CDR3 in DNA: TGTGCCAGCAGTTTATACAGGGAGAGAGGCAACAATGAGCAGTTCTTC. Translated, it gives CASSLYRERGNNEQFF.

J is TRBJ2-2 and V is TRBV5-4; TRBD2 aligns across 11 bases. The length of the CDR3 is 20 residues. Germline-derived CDR1 and CDR2 are SGHNT and YYREEE (reference sequence). V was clipped by 4 bases and J by 4 bases; unmatched bases: 18. The CDR3: CASSPLDGVSGRVGTGELFF. The CDR3 DNA reads TGTGCCAGCAGCCCCCTCGATGGGGTTAGCGGGAGGGTGGGCACCGGGGAGCTGTTTTTT.

The chain links TRBV7-2 to TRBJ2-1; tentative D call: TRBD1 (7 bases). The CDR3 has 16 residues. Trimming cost V 5 bases and J 1 base, with 15 bases left between them. The V gene's germline CDR1 is SGHTA and CDR2 FQGNSA. DNA of the CDR3: TGTGCCAGCAGCATTAATTCAGGGGGGTCCTACAATGAGCAGTTCTTC. Translating it yields CASSINSGGSYNEQFF.

The CDR3 sequence: CASRLDRTFNQPQHF. For the CDR3, the DNA is TGTGCCAGTAGATTAGACAGGACATTCAATCAGCCCCAGCATTTT. The chain combines TRBV19 with TRBJ1-5, with D possibly TRBD1 on 6 matching bases. The CDR3 runs to 15 residues. V lost 6 bases to trimming and J lost 3 bases, with 15 bases between them. The germline V gene encodes CDR1 LNHDA and CDR2 SQIVND (reference sequence).

The chain joins TRBV4-1 to TRBJ2-7, with 11 nucleotides matching TRBD2. This CDR3 spans 15 amino acids. CDR1 and CDR2 from the germline V gene are MGHRA and YSYEKL. Trimming cost V 5 bases and J 2 bases; bases outside gene matches: 5. CDR3 sequence reads: CASSWTSGPTYEQYF. The CDR3 bases are TGCGCCAGCAGCTGGACTAGCGGGCCTACCTACGAGCAGTACTTC.

The rearrangement joins TRBV19 to TRBJ1-5; D gene ambiguous. The germline CDR1 and CDR2 sequences are LNHDA and SQIVND (reference sequence). V was shortened by 5 bases and J by 4 bases, with 15 bases between the two germline ends. CDR3 size: 15 residues. CDR3 in DNA: TGTGCCAGTAGTCCTGACGGGGTGAAGAATCAGCCCCAGCATTTT. Protein sequence: CASSPDGVKNQPQHF.

The chain recombines TRBV28 with TRBJ2-5, with 7 bases lining up with TRBD2. This CDR3 spans 16 amino acids. V lost 3 bases and J lost 3; bases outside the gene matches: 10. CDR1 and CDR2 from the germline V gene are MDHEN and SYDVKM. In DNA form, the CDR3 reads TGTGCCAGCAGTTTTCGGAGAACTAGCGAGAAAGAGACCCAGTACTTC. It translates to CASSFRRTSEKETQYF.